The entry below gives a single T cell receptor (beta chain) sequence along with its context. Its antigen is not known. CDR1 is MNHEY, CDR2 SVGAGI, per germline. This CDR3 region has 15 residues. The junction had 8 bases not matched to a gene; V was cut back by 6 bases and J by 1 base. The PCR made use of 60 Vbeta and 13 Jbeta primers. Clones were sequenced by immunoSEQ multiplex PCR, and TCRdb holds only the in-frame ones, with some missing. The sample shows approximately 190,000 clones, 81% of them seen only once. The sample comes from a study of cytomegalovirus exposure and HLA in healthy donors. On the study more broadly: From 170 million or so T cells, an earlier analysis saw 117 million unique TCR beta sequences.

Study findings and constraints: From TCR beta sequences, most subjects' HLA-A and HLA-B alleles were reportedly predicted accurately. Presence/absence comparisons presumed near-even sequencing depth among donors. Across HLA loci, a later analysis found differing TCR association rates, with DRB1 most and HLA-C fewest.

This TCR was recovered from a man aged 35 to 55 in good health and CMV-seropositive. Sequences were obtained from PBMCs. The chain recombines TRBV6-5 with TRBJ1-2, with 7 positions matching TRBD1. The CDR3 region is CASRLGTAVNYGYTF. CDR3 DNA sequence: TGTGCCAGCAGACTCGGGACAGCTGTTAACTATGGCTACACCTTC.